This paragraph covers one TCR beta chain sequence. The antigen is undetermined. V gave up 4 bases and J gave up 4 bases, with 17 bases separating them. Germline CDR1 SGDLS, CDR2 YYNGEE. This CDR3 contains 15 residues. These data belong to a study of cytomegalovirus exposure and HLA in healthy donors. In the PCR, 60 Vbeta and 13 Jbeta primers were used. Generated by immunoSEQ multiplex PCR, the TCRdb table keeps only in-frame clones and is missing some. The table has some 170,000 clones, 81% seen once. Study-wide points: TRBV6-2, TRBV6-3 and other indistinguishable V segments were excluded. There were three CMV-associated chains whose specificity for CMV antigens was confirmed in vitro. Common viral pathogens were later found to be apparently linked to several of the most significant clusters. Most TCR beta V segments were productive about 87% or about 30% of the time in an earlier analysis.

The sample was PBMCs. The chain links TRBV9 to TRBJ1-1; perhaps TRBD1 as D (6 bases). This clonotype was obtained from a woman in her 50s in good health and CMV-seronegative. In DNA, the CDR3 is TGTGCCAGCAGCCCAGAAGTGGGGGCCGGCACTGAAGCTTTCTTT. This codes for CASSPEVGAGTEAFF.